This T cell receptor beta chain was identified in a study of blood T cells in healthy people across ages. Broader study findings: Changes seen in expanded clonotypes were possibly confounded by donor CMV status left unknown. Underestimates were what the diversity estimates from one million T cells were considered to be.

Combining a sample-barcoded 5' primer with a J-beta primer mix, a second PCR ran for 7 to 11 cycles. From the 5' RACE reads, TCRdb called clonotypes with MiXCR, one entry per CDR3 protein. The table shows about 1.1 million distinct CDR3 sequences, with 35% to 45% occurring only once. This clonotype appeared once. What it binds is not known. An end of the junction does not agree with germline; a read error may underlie this. PBMCs, at least 6 million per sample, were isolated. Germline values: CDR1 SGDLS, CDR2 YYNGEE. The CDR3 covers 15 residues. The sample was blood. The sequence was obtained from a man younger than 35 in good health. The gene calls are TRBV9 and TRBJ1-1, with D possibly matching TRBD1 (5 bases). Here the CDR3 DNA reads TGTACCAGCAGCGTAGCTAACGGCAGGGCTACTGAAGCTTTCTTT. Protein product: CTSSVANGRATEAFF.